This T cell receptor (beta chain) was identified during a study of identical twins (dated by TCRdb to about 2016). At the level of the whole study: To test whether fetal clonotypes persist, the study used deep sequencing on TCR alpha and beta repertoires from monozygotic twins, unrelated adults of various ages, and cord blood. To rule out contamination, replicate twin experiments were performed at different times with different library preparation protocols.

All donors were healthy Caucasians. The twin cohort comprised three pairs of female monozygotic twins, all aged about 18 to 29 years. Positive isolation kits from Invitrogen were used to isolate the CD4+ and CD8+ T cell populations. In the case of this clonotype: No antigen is known for it. Per-nucleotide qualities are absent, and no much larger clonotype sits a single base away.

The paper as a whole reports these results and caveats: Zero-insertion analyses could be partly confounded by invariant T cells such as MAIT and iNKT, although diverse VJ usage argued against such confounding for most clonotypes. A weaker excess of twin sharing was found in beta out-of-frame sequences because the signal-to-noise ratio was lowered by fewer shared sequences. Abundant cord blood beta clonotypes carried fewer insertions; young adult naive repertoires showed a weaker similar trend, while memory repertoires showed none. Because the same donors could not be followed over many years, the conclusions relied on cross-sectional statistical analysis. In monozygotic twins, out-of-frame TCR alpha sharing was systematically underestimated by recombination models, although the models agreed with sharing between unrelated individuals. Compared with coincidental sharing between unrelated individuals, out-of-frame TCR alpha sequences shared between twins showed an excess of sequences with low generation probability.

Library creation used 5' RACE. Reads for this sample came from an Illumina HiSeq 2000. Template switching added a universal primer binding site, and the final cDNA carried a unique molecular identifier that allowed TCR cDNA molecules to be counted accurately. Specific primers in the conserved constant-segment region were used to synthesize first-strand cDNA for TCR alpha and beta chains. To control for contamination, every cDNA library was double barcoded, receiving both a SMART-Mk sample barcode and Illumina barcodes. TruSeq adapter sequences along with Illumina sample barcodes were introduced in two successive PCR steps. TCR alpha and beta cDNA libraries were sequenced on the Illumina HiSeq platform with custom primers. In the paper's pipeline: MiGEC processed the raw reads to extract unique molecular identifiers, while MiXCR was used to determine the CDR3 positions. For each individual, recombination models were inferred using an EM algorithm with the repgenHMM and IGoR tools. The tcR package in R was used for shared clonotype analysis, with sharing normalized by the product of cloneset sizes. Out-of-frame nonproductive sequences were analyzed to study raw recombination free of thymic and clonal selection effects. The raw public reads went through TCRdb reprocessing: fastp at Q25, MiXCR clone calling, in-frame beta chains kept. Each record represents a unique CDR3 protein, reported with the most common genes and DNA among its rows. TCRdb, not the original authors, processed these V and J calls. This sample has approximately 500,000 distinct CDR3 sequences in its table, and around 24% of those were observed once. About 2.9% of the sample is in the top ten clones.

The data were also submitted as part of a second study, on T cells expressing NK-cell markers. The second paper further reports: In sorted CD3+CD56+NKG2C+, CD3+CD56+NKG2C- and CD3+CD56-NKG2C+ T-cell subsets from eight donors, TCR beta-chain repertoires were profiled. Among the eight sequenced donors, only one was HCMV-seronegative, while the other seven were HCMV-seropositive. In several experiments an anti-gammadeltaTCR antibody was added to restrict sorting to alphabetaTCR-expressing T cells. In more than five donors, the dominant CD3+CD56+NKG2C+ clonotypes ranked among the top 10 CD8+ clonotypes, making up roughly 1.0-8% of CD8+ T cells. Those dominant clonotypes were again the most abundant among CD3+CD56-NKG2C+ cells in several donors, at about 25-60.1%. Whether the expanded NKG2C-expressing T cell clones were specific for HCMV antigens remained unclear. All eight donors whose samples were sequenced were randomly selected healthy volunteers, three of them men and five women. HCMV-specific IgG was detected in serum with a commercial ELISA kit to determine HCMV serostatus. Reads were demultiplexed and grouped by UMI with MIGEC, and clonotypes were assembled and quantified with MiTCR. To exclude erroneous sequences, only TCR cDNA sequences supported by at least two reads were retained. Downstream repertoire analysis used the tcR package, and clonotypes were matched across fractions by CDR3 nucleotide sequence plus V segment. VDJmatch was used to annotate antigen specificity against VDJdb, with one amino acid substitution in CDR3 allowed.

The sequencing input was CD4+ T cells sorted from blood. This TCR came from a woman aged 18 to 35 in good health.

The CDR3 protein sequence reads: CASSQSRGLHTQYF. The DNA is TGTGCCAGCAGCCAATCCCGGGGGTTACATACGCAGTATTTT. The V and J segments used are TRBV3-1 and TRBJ2-3; the D gene is perhaps TRBD2, on 6 matching bases. Trimming takes 2 bases from V and 7 bases from J, and the germline ends sit 13 bases apart. The CDR3 measures 14 amino acids from cysteine to phenylalanine. Only the CDR3 DNA is retained, 42 bases long and in frame from the first base. The germline V gene encodes CDR1 LGHDT and CDR2 YNNKEL (reference sequence).